This T cell receptor (beta chain) was identified during a study of early T cells in non-severe SARS-CoV-2 infection. Whole-study context: Unsorted whole-blood RNA was sequenced in bulk, leaving chains unpaired. Study-wide results and limits: VDJdb matches were skewed toward anti-spike CD8 T cell responses.

This clonotype was seen repeatedly, ten times or more. Antigen specificity is unknown. Unique molecular identifier tags were affixed to discrete cDNA molecules. A single record per CDR3 protein comes from TCRdb applying MiXCR to the 5' RACE reads. The table records 95,000 to 120,000 distinct CDR3 sequences, about 12% of them present only once. Sequencing was done on a sample of whole blood. The source is an adult who was a healthcare worker with PCR-confirmed SARS-CoV-2 infection or an uninfected control (not recorded which).

Here the CDR3 reads CASSPPEQQETQYF. The DNA for the CDR3 is TGTGCCAGCAGTCCGCCGGAGCAGCAAGAGACCCAGTACTTC. V is TRBV7-9 and J is TRBJ2-5, with no clear D. V shed 6 bases and J shed 2 bases, with 13 bases lying between them. CDR3 length: 14 residues. Germline V gene lookup returns CDR1 SEHNR and CDR2 FQNEAQ (reference sequence).